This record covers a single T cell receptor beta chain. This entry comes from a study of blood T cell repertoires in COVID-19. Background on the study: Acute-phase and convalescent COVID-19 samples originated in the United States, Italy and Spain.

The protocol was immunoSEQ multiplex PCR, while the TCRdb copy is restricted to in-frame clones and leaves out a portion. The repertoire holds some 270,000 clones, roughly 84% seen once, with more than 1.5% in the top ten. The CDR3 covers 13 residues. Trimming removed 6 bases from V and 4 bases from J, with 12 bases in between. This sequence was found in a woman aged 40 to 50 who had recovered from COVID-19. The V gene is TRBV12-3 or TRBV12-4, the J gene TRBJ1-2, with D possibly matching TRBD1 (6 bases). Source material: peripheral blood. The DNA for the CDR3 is TGTGCCAGCAGCCACGACAGGCCCTATGGCTACACCTTC. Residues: CASSHDRPYGYTF.